This T cell receptor (beta chain) was observed in a study of beta chain features in type 1 diabetes. Broader study findings: Naive, central memory and Treg TCRB repertoires seemed to resemble each other more closely in patients than they did in healthy donors. Moderate yet significant TCRB CDR3 shortening was seen in Type 1 diabetes patients in all four CD4+ subsets. Shorter templates might be favored by PCR, and equally so in patients and in controls.

Comment on this clone: Its antigen is not identified.

V gave up 2 bases and J gave up 6 bases; unmatched junction bases: 7. CDR1 and CDR2 (germline): GTSNPN, SVGIG (reference sequence). The CDR3 spans 14 residues. Expressed TCRB transcripts were sequenced after all isolated RNA was converted to cDNA. This table comes from immunoSEQ multiplex PCR, and its TCRdb copy is limited to in-frame clones, with some not included. Of 220,000 or so clones listed, approximately 70% were seen once; the top ten hold roughly 0.048%. Input material: naive CD4+ T cells from blood. This TCR was sampled from a man under 40 in good health. This chain uses TRBV30 with TRBJ2-1, with 7 positions matching TRBD1. In nucleotides, the CDR3 is TGTGCCTGGAGTCCTACAGGGGCGGTCAATGAGCAGTTCTTC. It encodes CAWSPTGAVNEQFF.